This T cell receptor (beta chain) was identified in a study of OX40 agonist ivuxolimab in advanced cancers. Study details: A male proportion of under 90% was recorded, with mean age approximately 57 years and range roughly 23 to 85.

Repertoires were generated with immunoSEQ multiplex PCR, while TCRdb's copy carries only in-frame clones and drops some. The sample contains some 66,000 clones, roughly four fifths of which appear only once. The J segment lost 5 bases and the V segment lost 2 bases, leaving 4 bases of the junction unmatched. This CDR3 comprises 15 residues. Germline assignment: CDR1 SNHLY and CDR2 FYNNEI. This receptor was taken from an adult with an advanced solid tumor such as melanoma, head and neck, liver or kidney cancer. The gene calls are TRBV2 and TRBJ2-1, with TRBD2 matching 9 bases. The input for sequencing was CD4+ or CD8+ T cells sorted from blood, taken in a trial of the OX40 agonist ivuxolimab. CDR3 protein: CASSETSGWDNEQFF. CDR3 bases: TGTGCCAGCAGTGAAACTAGCGGGTGGGACAATGAGCAGTTCTTC.